Listed here are 14 T cell receptor beta chains from one sample, sequenced in a study of blood T cells in healthy people across ages. It was with a sample-barcoded 5' primer and a J-beta primer mix that a second PCR of roughly 7 to 12 cycles was run. TCRdb reanalysed the 5' RACE reads using MiXCR and keeps one entry per CDR3 protein. This sample has 1.8 million or so distinct CDR3 sequences; about two fifths occur once, and the top ten carry about 23%. The sequencing sample was made of blood. The receptors shown here come from a human donor in good health.

The chain employs TRBV7-6 and TRBJ2-1, with D possibly TRBD2 on 6 matching bases. Germline values: CDR1 SGHVS, CDR2 FNYEAQ. Trimming took off 4 bases at V and 10 bases at J, with 14 bases between the two ends. The CDR3 runs 13 residues. The CDR3 spells CASSSGWGDEQFF. The CDR3 nucleotides are TGTGCCAGCAGCTCAGGTTGGGGGGACGAGCAGTTCTTC.

In the case of this clonotype: One junction end does not reproduce the germline sequence, and a read error may be involved. The chain is built from TRBV28 and TRBJ1-2, with 7 bases aligning to TRBD1. Germline V lookup: CDR1 MDHEN, CDR2 SYDVKM. The CDR3 has 13 residues. CDR3 DNA sequence: TGCGCCAGCAGTGGGGACAGAGACTATGACTACACCTTC. It specifies CASSGDRDYDYTF.

This chain links TRBV5-4 with TRBJ2-1; TRBD1 is a possible D gene (6 bases). CDR3 length: 15 amino acids. Germline CDR1 reads SGHNT; CDR2 reads YYREEE (reference sequence). V was pared by 4 bases and J by 2 bases, with 13 bases between. The CDR3 region is CASSGGARAYNEQFF. In nucleotides, the CDR3 is TGTGCCAGCAGCGGGGGCGCCAGAGCCTACAATGAGCAGTTCTTC. The complete variable domain, with remaining parts taken from reference TRBV5-4 and TRBJ2-1, reads ETGVTQSPTHLIKTRGQQVTLRCSSQSGHNTVSWYQQALGQGPQFIFQYYREEENGRGNFPPRFSGLQFPNYSSELNVNALELDDSALYLCASSGGARAYNEQFFGPGTRLTVL.

For this clonotype: Relative to the germline gene, one junction end is altered; a read error may explain this. The chain links TRBV6-2 or TRBV6-3 to TRBJ2-7; D might be TRBD2 (5 bases). The CDR3 spans 11 residues. The germline gives CDR1 MNHEY, CDR2 SVGEGT. The CDR3 loop reads CASNYGNEQYF. Written as DNA, the CDR3 is TGTGCCAGCAATTACGGGAACGAGCAGTACTTC.

The chain is built from TRBV9 and TRBJ2-1; 7 bases line up with TRBD1. Germline lookup yields CDR1 SGDLS and CDR2 YYNGEE. The V segment lost 3 bases and the J segment 4 bases; nucleotides outside the gene matches: 4. The CDR3 contains 14 residues. In nucleotides, the CDR3 is TGTGCCAGCAGCGGGGGGACAGAATACAATGAGCAGTTCTTC. As protein: CASSGGTEYNEQFF.

The J gene is TRBJ2-2, the V gene TRBV6-4; 7 bases are a match to TRBD1. The germline gives CDR1 MRHNA, CDR2 SNTAGT. The trim removed 0 bases at V and 5 bases at J, leaving 6 bases unmatched. The CDR3 is 16 amino acids. In DNA, the CDR3 is TGTGCCAGCAGTGACTCGAACGACAGGGAGACCGGGGAGCTGTTTTTT. Protein sequence: CASSDSNDRETGELFF.

Comment on this clonotype: One end of the junction is discordant with germline, which a read error may explain. The chain uses TRBV15 and TRBJ2-5; tentatively, D is TRBD1 (6 bases). The germline V gene encodes CDR1 LNHNV and CDR2 YYDKDF (reference sequence). This CDR3 is 16 amino acids long. CDR3 DNA: TGTGCCACCAGCAGATCTCAACGCGGACAGAAAGAGACCCAGTATTTC. Protein product: CATSRSQRGQKETQYF.

This clonotype was counted only a few times. V and J are TRBV20-1 and TRBJ1-2; no definite D call. The CDR3 consists of 12 residues. Trimming pared 0 bases from V and 7 bases from J, leaving 9 bases between. CDR1 DFQATT and CDR2 SNEGSKA come from the germline V gene (reference sequence). The CDR3 DNA follows: TGCAGTGCTAGAGATCCCGGGATTGGCTACACCTTC. Amino acids: CSARDPGIGYTF.

In its sample, this clonotype was seen a few times. The V gene is TRBV4-3, the J gene TRBJ2-7; D possibly corresponds to TRBD1 (7 bases). Germline-derived CDR1 and CDR2 are LGHNA and YSLEER. Trimming left V 0 bases short and J 1 base short, with 13 bases between. The CDR3 has 16 residues. The CDR3 DNA sequence: TGCGCCAGCAGCCAAGATTGGGGGGACAGATCCTACGAGCAGTACTTC. It translates to CASSQDWGDRSYEQYF.

A few counts support this clonotype. This rearrangement joins TRBV7-9 to TRBJ2-7; possibly TRBD1 for D (6 bases). Looked up from germline, CDR1 is SEHNR and CDR2 is FQNEAQ (reference sequence). The CDR3 spans 13 residues. Trimming stripped 7 bases from V and 0 bases from J, with 10 bases between. CDR3 region: CASNRDTSYEQYF. The DNA for the CDR3 is TGTGCCAGCAACCGGGACACCTCCTACGAGCAGTACTTC.

The rearrangement joins TRBV6-2 or TRBV6-3 to TRBJ2-4, with 9 bases that match TRBD1. Losses at the gene ends were 2 bases for V and 7 bases for J; bases not matched to a gene: 9. Looked up from germline, CDR1 is MNHEY and CDR2 is SVGEGT. The CDR3 sequence is 16 residues long. As DNA, the CDR3 is TGTGCCAGCAGTTACGAACCGGGGACAGGGTGGAACATTCAGTACTTC. This codes for CASSYEPGTGWNIQYF.

The J gene is TRBJ2-4, the V gene TRBV20-1, with 8 bases aligning to TRBD1. This CDR3 region has 15 residues. Trimming cost V 4 bases and J 9 bases; bases outside gene matches: 14. Germline V lookup: CDR1 DFQATT, CDR2 SNEGSKA (reference sequence). CDR3: CSAKGQGDVTGIQYF. The CDR3 bases are TGCAGTGCTAAAGGACAGGGAGATGTGACAGGCATTCAGTACTTC.

This sequence joins TRBV28 and TRBJ1-2, with TRBD1 matching 8 bases. V shed 4 bases, J shed 7 bases, and the junction held 5 bases outside the gene matches. Germline V gene sequence: CDR1 MDHEN, CDR2 SYDVKM. The CDR3 extends over 13 amino acids. The CDR3 DNA is TGTGCCAGCAGTTCTCAGGGGGCGTTTGGCTACACCTTC. It is translated as CASSSQGAFGYTF.

The chain combines TRBV5-1 with TRBJ1-1; the D gene is possibly TRBD1 (5 bases). Germline V gives CDR1 SGHRS, CDR2 YFSETQ. CDR3 length: 14 amino acids. V lost 2 bases and J 3 bases, leaving 11 bases between the germline ends. CDR3 region: CASSFDSSYTEAFF. For the CDR3, the DNA is TGCGCCAGCAGCTTTGACAGTTCCTACACTGAAGCTTTCTTT.